Below, 14 T cell receptor beta chains from the same sample are listed, as sequenced in a study of blood T cell repertoires in COVID-19. TCRdb's table, derived via immunoSEQ multiplex PCR, lists solely in-frame clones and lacks some. The profile shows about 300,000 clones, about nine tenths of them singletons. The source material was PBMCs or T cells enriched from blood (not recorded which). Receptors originate from a woman between 50 and 59 years old who had been exposed to COVID-19.

Only one count was recorded for this clone. J is TRBJ1-1 and V is TRBV19; the match to TRBD1 covers 8 bases. Trimming removed 1 base from V and 1 base from J; junction bases left unmatched: 2. Germline V gene lookup returns CDR1 LNHDA and CDR2 SQIVND (reference sequence). The CDR3 runs to 15 residues. The CDR3 is CASSIGGQGNTEAFF. CDR3 in DNA: TGTGCCAGTAGTATAGGAGGACAGGGGAACACTGAAGCTTTCTTT.

This clone appeared once. The chain has TRBV7-9 and TRBJ2-7; 8 bases agree with TRBD1. Germline V gene sequence: CDR1 SEHNR, CDR2 FQNEAQ (reference sequence). V lost 2 bases to trimming and J lost 6 bases; unmatched junction nucleotides: 12. The CDR3 has 16 residues. The DNA for the CDR3 is TGTGCCAGCAGCTTAATCCCGGGACAGGAGCTTTCCGAGCAGTACTTC. Protein product: CASSLIPGQELSEQYF. The complete variable domain, with remaining parts taken from reference TRBV7-9 and TRBJ2-7, reads DTGVSQNPRHKITKRGQNVTFRCDPISEHNRLYWYRQTLGQGPEFLTYFQNEAQLEKSRLLSDRFSAERPKGSFSTLEIQRTEQGDSAMYLCASSLIPGQELSEQYFGPGTRLTVT.

As concerns this clone: This same CDR3 is encoded by further DNA sequences in the sample. The CDR3 coding sequence is TGCAGCGTCGGGACAGGGGGCAATCAGCCCCAGCATTTT. As protein: CSVGTGGNQPQHF. V is TRBV29-1 and J is TRBJ1-5, with 10 nucleotides matching TRBD1. V shed 6 bases, J shed 2 bases, and the junction held 1 base outside the gene matches. Germline V gene lookup returns CDR1 SQVTM and CDR2 ANQGSEA. CDR3 size: 13 residues.

The rearrangement joins TRBV2 to TRBJ1-2; no reliable D call. This CDR3 has 13 amino acids. Trimming cost V 8 bases and J 3 bases, with 13 bases left between them. The germline CDR1 and CDR2 sequences are SNHLY and FYNNEI. The chain's CDR3 is CASAVRADYGYTF. DNA for the CDR3: TGTGCCAGCGCCGTGAGGGCGGACTATGGCTACACCTTC. The complete variable domain, with remaining parts taken from reference TRBV2 and TRBJ1-2, reads EPEVTQTPSHQVTQMGQEVILRCVPISNHLYFYWYRQILGQKVEFLVSFYNNEISEKSEIFDDQFSVERPDGSNFTLKIRSTKLEDSAMYFCASAVRADYGYTFGSGTRLTVV.

The CDR3 DNA reads as TGTGCCAGCGGTACACTGAACACTGAAGCTTTCTTT. Encoded protein: CASGTLNTEAFF. This chain connects TRBV2 to TRBJ1-1; D call uncertain. V lost 8 bases and J lost 0, with 7 bases in between. Germline CDR1 reads SNHLY; CDR2 reads FYNNEI. The CDR3 consists of 12 residues.

The J gene is TRBJ1-2, the V gene TRBV5-1, with D perhaps matching TRBD1 (5 bases). The germline V gene has CDR1 SGHRS and CDR2 YFSETQ. Trimming left V 0 bases short and J 9 bases short, with 9 bases between. This CDR3 spans 12 amino acids. This chain's CDR3 is CASSLEGNSYTF. In DNA, the CDR3 is TGCGCCAGCAGCTTGGAGGGGAATAGCTACACCTTC.

The chain carries TRBV15 and TRBJ1-2; D is uncertain. CDR3 length: 16 amino acids. V dropped 1 base and J dropped 0 bases, with 12 bases sitting between them. Germline V CDR1 and CDR2: LNHNV, YYDKDF (reference sequence). The CDR3 region is CATSRVPPQANYGYTF. DNA of the CDR3: TGTGCCACCAGCAGAGTTCCTCCACAAGCTAACTATGGCTACACCTTC.

The V gene is TRBV29-1, the J gene TRBJ1-5; D remains unclear. CDR3 length: 13 residues. V was pared by 7 bases and J by 6 bases, with 16 bases between. In germline, CDR1 is SQVTM, CDR2 ANQGSEA. The CDR3 DNA is TGCAGCGCCGGGATGGGAGGGAGTCAGCCCCAGCATTTT. This sequence encodes CSAGMGGSQPQHF.

This rearrangement joins TRBV6-5 to TRBJ1-3; no definite D call. The CDR3 length is 12 residues. V lost 10 bases, J lost 7 bases, and 14 bases lay in between. CDR1 is MNHEY, CDR2 SVGAGI, per germline. CDR3 DNA: TGTGCCACCCTACCCCCGGGTAACACCATATATTTT. Translating gives CATLPPGNTIYF.

V is TRBV19 and J is TRBJ2-5, with 9 nucleotides matching TRBD2. The CDR3 sequence is 15 residues long. Trimming removed 5 bases from V and 5 bases from J; junction bases left unmatched: 9. Germline V gene data show CDR1 as LNHDA and CDR2 as SQIVND (reference sequence). This CDR3 is CASSAGTSLRETQYF. The CDR3 DNA follows: TGTGCCAGTAGTGCCGGGACTAGCTTACGGGAGACCCAGTACTTC.

This chain uses TRBV7-2 with TRBJ1-1; D is perhaps TRBD1 (5 bases). V was cut by 5 bases and J by 0 bases, with 13 bases left in between. The CDR3 sequence is 15 residues long. The germline CDR1 and CDR2 sequences are SGHTA and FQGNSA. The CDR3 protein is CASSISREMNTEAFF. CDR3 sequence (DNA): TGTGCCAGCAGCATAAGCAGGGAAATGAACACTGAAGCTTTCTTT.

The rearrangement links TRBV30 to TRBJ2-2, with TRBD2 matching over 9 bases. This CDR3 contains 14 residues. Unmatched junction bases numbered 9, after V lost 7 bases and J lost 6 bases. CDR1 is GTSNPN, CDR2 SVGIG, per germline (reference sequence). The CDR3 DNA sequence: TGTGCCTCGACTAGGACTAGCGTGTCCGGGGAGCTGTTTTTT. Translated: CASTRTSVSGELFF.

This clone came up once. The genes are TRBV4-1 and TRBJ1-4; 9 bases agree with TRBD1. V lost 3 bases, J lost 8 bases, and 7 bases stayed unmatched. This CDR3 is 15 amino acids long. In germline, CDR1 is MGHRA, CDR2 YSYEKL. CDR3 DNA: TGCGCCAGCAGCCAGACCGGGACAGGGATCGAAAAACTGTTTTTT. It specifies CASSQTGTGIEKLFF.

The rearrangement joins TRBV28 to TRBJ1-4; tentatively, D is TRBD1 (5 bases). With 5 bases removed from V and 0 bases from J, the gap between germline ends came to 10 bases. Looked up from germline, CDR1 is MDHEN and CDR2 is SYDVKM. CDR3 length: 15 amino acids. The CDR3 sequence: CASSVSGATNEKLFF. Written as DNA, the CDR3 is TGTGCCAGCAGTGTCTCGGGGGCAACTAATGAAAAACTGTTTTTT.